The source of this TCR beta chain is a study of cytomegalovirus exposure and HLA in healthy donors. V dropped 6 bases and J dropped 1 base, with 6 bases sitting between them. The germline V gene has CDR1 MGHDK and CDR2 SYGVNS. The CDR3 has 12 amino acids. Overall study results and limits: A link between a missense DCLRE1C variant and TCR beta V- and J-gene trimming emerged from a later analysis. In a later analysis, common viral pathogens appeared linked to several of the most significant clusters.

Turning to this clone: Antigen specificity is unknown. Within the sample, other DNA sequences also encode this same CDR3.

Primers: 60 Vbeta forward and 13 Jbeta reverse. Sequenced by immunoSEQ multiplex PCR; TCRdb stores in-frame clones only, minus some. The repertoire has roughly 130,000 clones, 75% to 90% of them found once; the top ten carry 1%. The chain joins TRBV25-1 to TRBJ1-1; tentative D call: TRBD1 (5 bases). The TCR was taken from a man aged 35-49 years in good health and CMV-seronegative. Sequencing used PBMCs. CDR3 protein: CASRQGNTEAFF. The CDR3 coding sequence is TGTGCCAGCAGGCAGGGGAACACTGAAGCTTTCTTT.